Each of the 14 T cell receptor beta chains below was sequenced from the same sample in a study of vaccination effects on CD4 cells after COVID-19 (dated by TCRdb to the early 2020s). The ViraFEST assay stimulated PBMC with viral peptide pools and then used TCR sequencing to identify antigen-specific CD4+ T cell clonotypes by expansion. After less than eleven days of culture, CD4+ T cells were isolated with the EasySep CD4+ T cell isolation kit. Participants received two doses of either the BNT162b2 or the mRNA-1273 mRNA SARS-CoV-2 vaccine. Library construction relied on the immunoSEQ multiplex PCR assay. The table was pulled from immuneACCESS by TCRdb, which kept in-frame rearrangements only. Such tables lose some clones; where checked, under half of the loss comes from unresolved V genes, and the rest has no known cause. The sample contains 25,000 or so clones, less than 85% of them found a single time. 7.8% of the sample comes from the top ten.

No antigen is known for these receptors. Here the sequenced sample was CD4+ T cells from PBMCs cultured with SARS-CoV-2 spike peptides, taken after COVID-19 vaccination. The label giving this sample's cell subset or site can be read as: SARS-CoV-2 spike overlapping peptide pool stimulation. Source of these receptors: a human donor who received a COVID-19 vaccine.

The J gene is TRBJ1-2, the V gene TRBV6-5; possible D gene TRBD1, 5 bases. Germline V CDR1 and CDR2: MNHEY, SVGAGI. V dropped 2 bases and J dropped 0 bases, with 10 bases sitting between them. The CDR3 is made up of 15 amino acids. The CDR3 here is CASSYGDGTNYGYTF. DNA of the CDR3: TGTGCCAGCAGTTACGGGGACGGAACTAACTATGGCTACACCTTC.

The CDR3 protein is CASSTVGGVFGLFF. The CDR3 DNA sequence: TGTGCCAGTAGTACTGTCGGGGGGGTTTTCGGACTGTTTTTT. The V and J genes are TRBV19 and TRBJ1-4, with TRBD1 as a possible D gene (5 bases). Germline CDR1 LNHDA, CDR2 SQIVND (reference sequence). V dropped 4 bases and J dropped 13 bases, with 19 bases sitting between them. CDR3 length: 14 residues.

This chain uses TRBV7-9 with TRBJ2-7, with 7 bases fitting TRBD1. This CDR3 contains 13 residues. The germline CDR1 and CDR2 sequences are SEHNR and FQNEAQ (reference sequence). The V gene end was trimmed by 3 bases and the J gene end by 4 bases; junction bases not matched to a gene: 3. CDR3 loop: CASSFAGGYEQYF. In DNA form, the CDR3 reads TGTGCCAGCAGCTTCGCAGGGGGATACGAGCAGTACTTC.

V is TRBV6-6 and J is TRBJ2-1, with D unclear. This CDR3 region has 13 residues. Germline CDR1 and CDR2: MNHNY and SVGAGI (reference sequence). The ends were cut back, 2 bases at V and 9 bases at J, with 11 bases in the middle. CDR3 region: CASSYVSRREQFF. The CDR3 nucleotides read TGTGCCAGCAGTTACGTTAGTCGACGTGAGCAGTTCTTC.

The chain carries TRBV5-1 and TRBJ2-5; 8 positions agree with TRBD1. V shed 0 bases, J shed 5 bases, and the junction held 6 bases outside the gene matches. The CDR3 runs to 15 residues. Germline lookup yields CDR1 SGHRS and CDR2 YFSETQ. DNA of the CDR3: TGCGCCAGCAGCTTGGGTCAGGGGGCGCCCGAGACCCAGTACTTC. Translation gives CASSLGQGAPETQYF.

The CDR3 DNA is TGTGCCAGCAGCTCCCTAACCTACAATGAGCAGTTCTTC. Translating gives CASSSLTYNEQFF. The rearrangement joins TRBV11-1 to TRBJ2-1; D is uncertain. CDR1 and CDR2 from the germline V gene are SGHAT and FQDESV (reference sequence). V shed 4 bases and J shed 2 bases, with 6 bases lying between them. This CDR3 contains 13 residues.

The chain combines TRBV10-3 with TRBJ2-7, with TRBD2 matching over 8 bases. Germline assignment: CDR1 ENHRY and CDR2 SYGVKD. The J segment lost 3 bases and the V segment lost 6 bases, leaving 7 bases of the junction unmatched. The CDR3 spans 14 residues. CDR3 nucleotides: TGTGCCATCAGCAGCGCGGGAGGAAACTACGAGCAGTACTTC. Its translation: CAISSAGGNYEQYF.

The V call is TRBV19, the J call TRBJ2-7, with D uncertain. The CDR3 runs to 14 residues. V was clipped by 6 bases and J by 6 bases, with 18 bases between them. Germline loops: CDR1 LNHDA, CDR2 SQIVND (reference sequence). The CDR3 region is CASSNFGASGEQYF. The DNA of the CDR3 is TGTGCCAGTAGCAACTTCGGTGCGAGTGGCGAGCAGTACTTC.

The V and J genes are TRBV5-1 and TRBJ2-1, with a weak D call TRBD1 (6 bases). The germline V and J ends were trimmed by 0 bases and 5 bases, with 12 bases remaining between them. This CDR3 contains 15 residues. Germline CDR1 and CDR2: SGHRS and YFSETQ. The DNA of the CDR3 is TGCGCCAGCAGCTTGGACAGGGTGTGGAACAATGAGCAGTTCTTC. This codes for CASSLDRVWNNEQFF.

V gene TRBV6-5 combines with J gene TRBJ2-1, with 7 nucleotides matching TRBD1. V trimming: 6 bases; J trimming: 9 bases; junction bases outside the gene matches: 14. Germline CDR1 is MNHEY and CDR2 is SVGAGI. The CDR3 is 15 amino acids. The CDR3 DNA reads TGTGCCAGCAGATTGCTCCAGACAGGGATGATTGAGCAGTTCTTC. Translation: CASRLLQTGMIEQFF.

V is TRBV9 and J is TRBJ2-3; D possibly corresponds to TRBD2 (7 bases). V was pared by 4 bases and J by 3 bases, with 21 bases between. This CDR3 contains 17 residues. Germline-derived CDR1 and CDR2 are SGDLS and YYNGEE. CDR3 region: CASSIQGRGGRTDTQYF. The CDR3 DNA is TGTGCCAGCAGCATCCAGGGGAGGGGGGGCCGGACAGATACGCAGTATTTT. Full variable domain (missing parts from reference TRBV9 and TRBJ2-3): DSGVTQTPKHLITATGQRVTLRCSPRSGDLSVYWYQQSLDQGLQFLIQYYNGEERAKGNILERFSAQQFPDLHSELNLSSLELGDSALYFCASSIQGRGGRTDTQYFGPGTRLTVL.

The CDR3 DNA reads as TGTGCCAGCTCACCATTGCAGCGCAGCGGACTCTTACCAGCTTTCTTT. It yields the protein CASSPLQRSGLLPAFF. This chain uses TRBV18 with TRBJ1-1; D not resolved. V dropped 2 bases and J dropped 10 bases, with 23 bases sitting between them. There are 16 residues in the CDR3. CDR1 and CDR2 from the germline V gene are KGHSH and LQKENI.

V and J are TRBV10-3 and TRBJ2-5, with D possibly called TRBD1 or TRBD2 (5 bases each). CDR1 is ENHRY and CDR2 is SYGVKD in the germline V gene. V was trimmed by 0 bases and J by 2 bases, leaving 10 bases between them. The CDR3 covers 15 residues. Here the CDR3 DNA reads TGTGCCATCAGTGAGTCTGGGGGAAATCAAGAGACCCAGTACTTC. It translates to CAISESGGNQETQYF.

The DNA of the CDR3 is TGCGCCAGCAGACTAGGGACGGGACCCCTCTACGAGCAGTACTTC. It is translated as CASRLGTGPLYEQYF. The gene calls are TRBV4-1 and TRBJ2-7; either TRBD1 or TRBD2 may supply D (5 bases each). This CDR3 comprises 15 residues. The V end was cut by 6 bases, the J end by 3 bases, with 18 bases between. Germline V gene data show CDR1 as MGHRA and CDR2 as YSYEKL.